The clone carrying this T cell receptor (beta chain) was detected many times. Its cognate antigen is unknown. The record originates from a study of T cells in Graves' hyperthyroidism and ophthalmopathy. V was clipped by 4 bases and J by 12 bases; unmatched bases: 8. Looked up from germline, CDR1 is MNHEY and CDR2 is SVGEGT. The CDR3 runs to 12 residues. Lactation, pregnancy, other autoimmune disease or uncontrolled infection excluded patients. Fresh peripheral blood, 10 ml, yielded the PBMCs. There were TCR beta CDR3 regions amplified from RNA transcripts. First-round RT-PCR of the TCR CDR3 relied on the HTBI primer set. TCRdb passed the multiplex PCR reads through MiXCR, listing each CDR3 protein once. This sample carries about 480,000 distinct CDR3 sequences, about 15% of them seen once, and the ten largest clones take about a sixth. Whole-study findings and limits: The authors' 13 V-J model separated ophthalmopathy from stable hyperthyroidism.

This clonotype originated in a young woman with Graves' hyperthyroidism. The chain combines TRBV6-2 or TRBV6-3 with TRBJ1-2; 7 bases align to TRBD1. The source material was blood. The CDR3 DNA is TGTGCCAGCAGTTTCCCGGGACAGCTGAACACCTTC. It codes for CASSFPGQLNTF.